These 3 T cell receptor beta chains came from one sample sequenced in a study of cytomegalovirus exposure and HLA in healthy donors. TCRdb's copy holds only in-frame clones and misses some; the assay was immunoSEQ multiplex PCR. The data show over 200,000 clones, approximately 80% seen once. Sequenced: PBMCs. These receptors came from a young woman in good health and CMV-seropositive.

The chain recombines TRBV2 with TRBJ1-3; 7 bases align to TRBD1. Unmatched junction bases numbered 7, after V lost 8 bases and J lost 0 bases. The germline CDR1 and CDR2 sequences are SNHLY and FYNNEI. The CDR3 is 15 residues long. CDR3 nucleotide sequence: TGTGCCAGCGGCCGGGACAGTCCCTCTGGAAACACCATATATTTT. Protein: CASGRDSPSGNTIYF.

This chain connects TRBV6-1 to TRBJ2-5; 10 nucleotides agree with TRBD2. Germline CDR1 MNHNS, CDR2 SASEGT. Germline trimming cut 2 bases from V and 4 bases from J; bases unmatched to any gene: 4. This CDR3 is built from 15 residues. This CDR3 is CASSELAGDRETQYF. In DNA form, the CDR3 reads TGTGCCAGCAGTGAACTAGCGGGAGACAGAGAGACCCAGTACTTC.

In DNA, the CDR3 is TGCGCCAGCAGCTCGGAAGGTAGCGGGGGGAATGAGCAGTTCTTC. Residues: CASSSEGSGGNEQFF. The chain uses TRBV5-1 and TRBJ2-1; 10 bases are shared with TRBD2. V dropped 3 bases and J dropped 7; count of bases not matched to a gene: 7. CDR1 SGHRS and CDR2 YFSETQ come from the germline V gene. This CDR3 is 15 amino acids long. The entire variable domain, with the rest obtained from reference TRBV5-1 and TRBJ2-1, is as follows: KAGVTQTPRYLIKTRGQQVTLSCSPISGHRSVSWYQQTPGQGLQFLFEYFSETQRNKGNFPGRFSGRQFSNSRSEMNVSTLELGDSALYLCASSSEGSGGNEQFFGPGTRLTVL.